This T cell receptor beta chain comes out of a study of T cell repertoires in cytomegalovirus infection. Study-level information: Public TCR beta signatures indicated both CMV infection and matching HLA type.

TCRdb re-called the reads through MiXCR, storing one row per CDR3 protein. Of around 800,000 distinct CDR3 sequences in the sample, about 31% are singletons; the top ten hold around 12%. Findings and limits, study-wide: Carriers of CMV plus the relevant HLA were identified by cumulative public TCR beta family frequency. HLA-C-restricted CMV clonotypes gave the most frequent clonotype in two of eight donors.

As concerns this clonotype: Antigen specificity is unknown.

V was shortened by 2 bases and J by 2 bases, with 7 bases between the two germline ends. Germline CDR1 and CDR2: DFQATT and SNEGSKA (reference sequence). The CDR3 consists of 12 residues. Sequences were derived from cultured CD8+ T cells from PBMCs, sampled from culture after CMV antigen stimulation. The chain is built from TRBV20-1 and TRBJ2-7; D is unclear. This TCR derives from a human donor in good health (CMV status not recorded). Some clones in this sample may be carry-over from other donors' samples. Written as DNA, the CDR3 is TGCAGTGCTAGATACTCCACCTACGAGCAGTACTTC. Amino acid sequence: CSARYSTYEQYF.